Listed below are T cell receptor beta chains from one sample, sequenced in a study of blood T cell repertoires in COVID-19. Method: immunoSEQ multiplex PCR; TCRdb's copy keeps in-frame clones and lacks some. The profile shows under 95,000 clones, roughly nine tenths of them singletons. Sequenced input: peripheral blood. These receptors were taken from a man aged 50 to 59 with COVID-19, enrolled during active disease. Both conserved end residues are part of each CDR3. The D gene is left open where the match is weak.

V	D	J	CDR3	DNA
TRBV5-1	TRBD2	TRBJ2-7	CVSRQRLARSYEQYF	TGCGTCAGCAGACAAAGACTAGCGAGATCCTACGAGCAGTACTTC
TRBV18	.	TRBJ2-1	CASSPSRTPSYNEQFF	TGTGCCAGCTCACCCTCCCGGACACCCTCCTACAATGAGCAGTTCTTC
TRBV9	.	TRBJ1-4	CASSAGVSNEKLFF	TGTGCCAGCAGCGCAGGGGTCTCTAATGAAAAACTGTTTTTT
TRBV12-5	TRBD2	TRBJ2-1	CASGTGGRDNEQFF	TGTGCTAGTGGAACCGGCGGGAGGGACAATGAGCAGTTCTTC
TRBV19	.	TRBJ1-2	CASTIQGGPYGYTF	TGTGCCAGTACCATTCAAGGGGGTCCCTATGGCTACACCTTC
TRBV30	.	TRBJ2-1	CAWSVWRGPSSYNEQFF	TGTGCCTGGAGTGTATGGCGGGGACCCAGCTCCTACAATGAGCAGTTCTTC
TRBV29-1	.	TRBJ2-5	CSVARQSQETQYF	TGCAGCGTTGCCCGACAGAGCCAAGAGACCCAGTACTTC
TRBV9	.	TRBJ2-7	CASSPSQAGGYEQYF	TGTGCCAGCAGCCCAAGCCAGGCAGGGGGGTACGAGCAGTACTTC
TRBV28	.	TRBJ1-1	CASSHRGTVNTEAFF	TGTGCCAGCAGCCATCGGGGAACGGTGAACACTGAAGCTTTCTTT
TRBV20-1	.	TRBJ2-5	CSASSSGSFEKTQYF	TGCAGTGCTAGTTCGTCCGGGTCTTTCGAAAAGACCCAGTACTTC
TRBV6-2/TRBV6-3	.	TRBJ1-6	CASSVTGNSPLHF	TGTGCCAGCAGTGTGACGGGAAATTCACCCCTCCACTTT